The 30 T cell receptor beta chains below were found in one sample sequenced in a study of graft-versus-host responses after intestinal transplantation. Assay used: immunoSEQ multiplex PCR; TCRdb lists only in-frame clones, some missing. The sample shows roughly 56,000 clones, around nine tenths of them seen only once. The source was PBMCs, collected around 120 days after intestinal transplantation. Source of these receptors: a human patient who received an intestinal transplant, so some T cells may come from the graft donor.

This clone was counted a single time. This chain uses TRBV19 with TRBJ2-7, with TRBD1 identical over 9 bases. The length of the CDR3 is 15 residues. From germline, CDR1 is LNHDA and CDR2 SQIVND (reference sequence). Losses at the gene ends were 5 bases for V and 6 bases for J; bases not matched to a gene: 11. Here the CDR3 reads CASSSYRDRAGEQYF. DNA for the CDR3: TGTGCCAGTAGTTCCTACCGGGACAGGGCGGGCGAGCAGTACTTC.

In this sample, this clone turned up once. The chain employs TRBV12-5 and TRBJ1-2; 12 nucleotides align to TRBD1. Trimming removed 5 bases from V and 8 bases from J; junction bases left unmatched: 9. This CDR3 spans 15 amino acids. The germline V gene has CDR1 LGHNT and CDR2 FRNRAP. The DNA of the CDR3 is TGTGCTAGTGGTAACCGGGACAGGGGGCAACGCGGCTACACCTTC. The encoded protein is CASGNRDRGQRGYTF.

The J gene is TRBJ1-1, the V gene TRBV10-2; weak D call: TRBD1 (6 bases). V was pared by 8 bases and J by 0 bases, with 13 bases between. This CDR3 comprises 14 residues. Per germline, CDR1 WSHSY and CDR2 SAAADI. In DNA form, the CDR3 reads TGCGCCAGCTCCCGGACAGTTATGAACACTGAAGCTTTCTTT. This sequence encodes CASSRTVMNTEAFF.

The chain is built from TRBV4-1 and TRBJ2-5; D not resolved. Between the trimmed V and J ends, which lost 0 bases and 1 base, there was a span of 6 bases. Germline CDR1 reads MGHRA; CDR2 reads YSYEKL. The CDR3 runs 14 residues. The CDR3 here is CASSQDRPQETQYF. The CDR3 region has the DNA TGCGCCAGCAGCCAAGACCGACCCCAAGAGACCCAGTACTTC.

The gene calls are TRBV27 and TRBJ1-4; D possibly corresponds to TRBD1 (5 bases). This CDR3 has 13 residues. Deletions cut 3 bases from V and 13 bases from J, with 15 bases between. From germline, CDR1 is MNHEY and CDR2 SMNVEV (reference sequence). In nucleotides, the CDR3 is TGTGCCAGCAGTTTTGGGGGTTTCGGATCACTGTTTTTT. It encodes CASSFGGFGSLFF.

The gene calls are TRBV28 and TRBJ2-3, with D uncertain. Between the trimmed V and J ends, which lost 0 bases and 0 bases, there was a span of 4 bases. Germline V gene lookup returns CDR1 MDHEN and CDR2 SYDVKM. This CDR3 region has 14 residues. The DNA for the CDR3 is TGTGCCAGCAGTTTATGGGCCAGCACAGATACGCAGTATTTT. Its translation is CASSLWASTDTQYF.

The chain joins TRBV27 to TRBJ2-5, with no clear D. The last part of the DNA fits TRBJ2-7 better; the J call may be wrong. Germline loops: CDR1 MNHEY, CDR2 SMNVEV (reference sequence). The CDR3 sequence is 14 residues long. DNA of the CDR3: TGTGCCAGCAGTTTAGCACGAGCCTTGAGCGAGCAGTACTTC. It specifies CASSLARALSEQYF.

This clone was picked up a small number of times. The chain is built from TRBV5-1 and TRBJ1-1, with D possibly TRBD1 on 5 matching bases. With 4 bases removed from V and 1 base from J, the gap between germline ends came to 8 bases. CDR3 size: 13 residues. Germline V CDR1 and CDR2: SGHRS, YFSETQ. CDR3 DNA: TGCGCCAGCAGCCCTACAGGGAACACTGAAGCTTTCTTT. Amino acid sequence: CASSPTGNTEAFF.

This sequence joins TRBV10-2 and TRBJ2-7; 12 positions match TRBD1. Germline lookup yields CDR1 WSHSY and CDR2 SAAADI. V shed 6 bases and J 5 bases; nucleotides not matched to a gene: 5. The CDR3 loop spans 14 amino acids. CDR3 in DNA: TGCGCCAGCAGGGGGACAGGGGGCGTCCACGAGCAGTACTTC. It encodes CASRGTGGVHEQYF.

This clone was counted between two and nine times. The CDR3 DNA reads TGTGCCAGCTCAATTTCAGAACGCGCAGATACGCAGTATTTT. It yields the protein CASSISERADTQYF. V is TRBV18 and J is TRBJ2-3; no clear D gene. Germline CDR1 reads KGHSH; CDR2 reads LQKENI. This CDR3 has 14 amino acids. With 5 bases removed from V and 4 bases from J, the gap between germline ends came to 13 bases.

This chain joins TRBV28 and TRBJ2-7; 8 bases are shared with TRBD1. Germline CDR1 MDHEN, CDR2 SYDVKM. V lost 1 base to trimming and J lost 3 bases; unmatched junction nucleotides: 2. The CDR3 consists of 14 residues. The CDR3 is CASSLSGGGYEQYF. Written as DNA, the CDR3 is TGTGCCAGCAGTTTATCAGGGGGCGGCTACGAGCAGTACTTC.

The chain joins TRBV7-8 to TRBJ2-7; D is ambiguous. V dropped 1 base and J dropped 3 bases, with 7 bases sitting between them. The CDR3 is made up of 13 amino acids. Germline V CDR1 and CDR2: SGHVS, FQNEAQ. CDR3 nucleotides: TGTGCCAGCAGCTTAGGCCCCCTCTACGAGCAGTACTTC. This translates into CASSLGPLYEQYF.

This rearrangement joins TRBV9 to TRBJ2-3; 8 bases line up with TRBD2. Germline CDR1 is SGDLS and CDR2 is YYNGEE. The CDR3 has 16 residues. V shed 3 bases and J 3 bases; nucleotides not matched to a gene: 9. CDR3: CASSGYGGAWTDTQYF. DNA of the CDR3: TGTGCCAGCAGCGGGTACGGGGGGGCGTGGACAGATACGCAGTATTTT.

The chain has TRBV10-3 and TRBJ1-2, with TRBD1 matching over 12 bases. J gave up 4 bases and V 4 bases, and 7 bases lay outside the gene matches. This CDR3 contains 16 residues. CDR1 and CDR2 (germline): ENHRY, SYGVKD. For the CDR3, the DNA is TGTGCCATCAGTGGCGGGACAGGGGGCTTTAGCTATGGCTACACCTTC. Amino acids: CAISGGTGGFSYGYTF.

The rearrangement joins TRBV2 to TRBJ2-7, with D uncertain. Germline V lookup: CDR1 SNHLY, CDR2 FYNNEI. Trimming pared 2 bases from V and 6 bases from J, leaving 8 bases between. This CDR3 has 12 residues. CDR3 nucleotides: TGTGCCAGCAGTGAACACAGTAGCGAGCAGTACTTC. This encodes CASSEHSSEQYF. The complete variable domain, with remaining parts taken from reference TRBV2 and TRBJ2-7, reads EPEVTQTPSHQVTQMGQEVILRCVPISNHLYFYWYRQILGQKVEFLVSFYNNEISEKSEIFDDQFSVERPDGSNFTLKIRSTKLEDSAMYFCASSEHSSEQYFGPGTRLTVT.

The rearrangement joins TRBV12-1 to TRBJ2-1; the DNA was not used to check the table's D call, TRBD1. TRBV12-1 is marked as a pseudogene. The CDR3 has 15 amino acids. The CDR3 sequence: CASSRGQGHHNEQFF. For the CDR3, the DNA is TGTGCCAGCAGCCGGGGACAGGGGCACCACAATGAGCAGTTCTTC.

This chain joins TRBV7-2 and TRBJ2-7, with D perhaps given as TRBD1 or TRBD2 (5 bases each). Germline V gene data show CDR1 as SGHTA and CDR2 as FQGNSA. V shed 5 bases and J shed 3 bases, with 17 bases lying between them. The CDR3 runs to 15 residues. This chain's CDR3 is CASSENPGRIYEQYF. The CDR3 nucleotides are TGTGCCAGCAGCGAAAACCCGGGACGCATCTACGAGCAGTACTTC.

The rearrangement links TRBV6-1 to TRBJ2-7; D remains unclear. The CDR3 consists of 12 residues. V was shortened by 9 bases and J by 1 base, with 10 bases between the two germline ends. Germline values: CDR1 MNHNS, CDR2 SASEGT. The CDR3 DNA is TGTGCCAGTCACTTGCCTTCCTACGAGCAGTACTTC. Translating it yields CASHLPSYEQYF.

This chain joins TRBV5-1 and TRBJ1-2; perhaps TRBD1 as D (5 bases). Trimming pared 0 bases from V and 7 bases from J, leaving 10 bases between. Per germline, CDR1 SGHRS and CDR2 YFSETQ. The CDR3 length is 13 residues. The CDR3 spells CASSLGGRAGYTF. CDR3 in DNA: TGCGCCAGCAGCTTGGGAGGCAGGGCTGGCTACACCTTC.

This sequence joins TRBV9 and TRBJ2-3; D call uncertain. CDR1 and CDR2 from the germline V gene are SGDLS and YYNGEE. The CDR3 has 14 residues. Trimming left V 4 bases short and J 9 bases short, with 18 bases between. DNA of the CDR3: TGTGCCAGCAGCCCATCCCCCCAGACTCAAACGCAGTATTTT. It specifies CASSPSPQTQTQYF.

The gene calls are TRBV27 and TRBJ2-7; 9 bases line up with TRBD2. The CDR3 is 14 residues long. V shed 3 bases, J shed 5 bases, and the junction held 5 bases outside the gene matches. Looked up from germline, CDR1 is MNHEY and CDR2 is SMNVEV (reference sequence). CDR3 in amino acids: CASSFGREGNEQYF. CDR3 bases: TGTGCCAGCAGTTTTGGGCGGGAGGGCAACGAGCAGTACTTC.

The chain combines TRBV7-6 with TRBJ2-3; a weak D match, TRBD1 (5 bases). The CDR3 is 15 residues long. Germline loops: CDR1 SGHVS, CDR2 FNYEAQ. Deletions cut 2 bases from V and 0 bases from J, with 9 bases between. CDR3 DNA sequence: TGTGCCAGCAGCTTACGTCAGGGTAGCACAGATACGCAGTATTTT. Translating it yields CASSLRQGSTDTQYF.

CDR3 region: CASSLAYSYEQYF. In DNA, the CDR3 is TGTGCCAGCAGCTTAGCGTACAGCTACGAGCAGTACTTC. This chain connects TRBV7-9 to TRBJ2-7; D is unresolved. Germline V gene data show CDR1 as SEHNR and CDR2 as FQNEAQ (reference sequence). Deletions cut 0 bases from V and 3 bases from J, with 6 bases between. The CDR3 is 13 residues long.

The CDR3: CASSLVAGTGELFF. The DNA for the CDR3 is TGTGCCAGCAGCTTGGTTGCGGGGACCGGGGAGCTGTTTTTT. The chain joins TRBV11-3 to TRBJ2-2; a weak D match, TRBD2 (6 bases). The CDR3 sequence is 14 residues long. Germline V gene data show CDR1 as SGHNT and CDR2 as YENEEA. The ends were cut back, 3 bases at V and 5 bases at J, with 10 bases in the middle.

This rearrangement joins TRBV9 to TRBJ1-3; D ambiguous. The CDR3 length is 15 residues. Germline-derived CDR1 and CDR2 are SGDLS and YYNGEE. Trimming took 0 bases from V and 1 from J, leaving 8 bases between them. The CDR3 DNA reads as TGTGCCAGCAGCGTAGGTCCGGCGTCTGGAAACACCATATATTTT. This encodes CASSVGPASGNTIYF.

The genes are TRBV2 and TRBJ2-5; 7 bases agree with TRBD2. The J call may be incorrect, as the DNA end agrees better with TRBJ2-7. The CDR3 has 15 residues. Per germline, CDR1 SNHLY and CDR2 FYNNEI. For the CDR3, the DNA is TGTGCCAGCGGTGCAACTAGCGTGCCCTCCTACGAGCAGTACTTC. This translates into CASGATSVPSYEQYF.

V gene TRBV5-6 combines with J gene TRBJ2-5; TRBD2 matches at 9 bases. After removal of 0 bases from V and 2 bases from J, the junction contained 5 bases not matched to a gene. CDR3 length equals 16 residues. Germline CDR1 is SGHDT and CDR2 is YYEEEE. The CDR3 is CASSLVASGDQETQYF. The CDR3 DNA reads as TGTGCCAGCAGCTTGGTCGCTAGCGGGGATCAAGAGACCCAGTACTTC.

The chain joins TRBV6-1 to TRBJ1-6; a possible D gene is TRBD1 (6 bases). Germline CDR1 MNHNS, CDR2 SASEGT. This CDR3 contains 18 residues. The V end was cut by 0 bases, the J end by 5 bases, with 17 bases between. The CDR3 sequence: CASSEALLDAGDNSPLHF. CDR3 DNA sequence: TGTGCCAGCAGTGAAGCGCTTCTAGATGCAGGGGATAATTCACCCCTCCACTTT.

This sequence joins TRBV23-1 and TRBJ2-3; D unresolved. TRBV23-1 is sorted into the ORF group, with uncertain function. The CDR3 sequence is 14 residues long. V was pared by 6 bases and J by 5 bases, with 15 bases between. The CDR3 DNA sequence: TGCGCCAGCAGCCCAAATAGGCCGGGAGATACGCAGTATTTT. Amino acids: CASSPNRPGDTQYF.

The V call is TRBV10-3, the J call TRBJ1-2; D call uncertain. The CDR3 has 15 amino acids. CDR1 and CDR2 from the germline V gene are ENHRY and SYGVKD. V lost 0 bases, J lost 6 bases, and 14 bases lay in between. In nucleotides, the CDR3 is TGTGCCATCAGTGAGTCCGAACTCTCGGCACATGGCTACACCTTC. It codes for CAISESELSAHGYTF.